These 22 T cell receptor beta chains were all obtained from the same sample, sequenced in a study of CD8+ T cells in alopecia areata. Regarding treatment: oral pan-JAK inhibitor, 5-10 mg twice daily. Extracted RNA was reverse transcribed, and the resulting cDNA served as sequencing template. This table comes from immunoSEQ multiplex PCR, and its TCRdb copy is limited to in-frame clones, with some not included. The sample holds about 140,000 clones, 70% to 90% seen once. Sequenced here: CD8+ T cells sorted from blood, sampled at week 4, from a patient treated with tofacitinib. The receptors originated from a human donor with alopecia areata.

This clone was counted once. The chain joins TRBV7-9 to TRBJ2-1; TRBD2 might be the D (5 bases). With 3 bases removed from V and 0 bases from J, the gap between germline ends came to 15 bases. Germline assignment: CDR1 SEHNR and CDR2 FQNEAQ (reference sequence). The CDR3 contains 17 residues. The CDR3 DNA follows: TGTGCCAGCAGCTTTTCGACTACATCTAGCTCCTACAATGAGCAGTTCTTC. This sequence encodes CASSFSTTSSSYNEQFF.

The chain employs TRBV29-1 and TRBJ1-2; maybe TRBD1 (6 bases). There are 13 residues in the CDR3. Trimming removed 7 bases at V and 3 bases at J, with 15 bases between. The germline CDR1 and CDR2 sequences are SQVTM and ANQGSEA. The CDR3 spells CSAIAGDDYGYTF. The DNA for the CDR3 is TGCAGCGCCATTGCAGGGGACGACTATGGCTACACCTTC. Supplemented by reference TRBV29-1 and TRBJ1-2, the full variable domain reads SAVISQKPSRDICQRGTSLTIQCQVDSQVTMMFWYRQQPGQSLTLIATANQGSEATYESGFVIDKFPISRPNLTFSTLTVSNMSPEDSSIYLCSAIAGDDYGYTFGSGTRLTVV.

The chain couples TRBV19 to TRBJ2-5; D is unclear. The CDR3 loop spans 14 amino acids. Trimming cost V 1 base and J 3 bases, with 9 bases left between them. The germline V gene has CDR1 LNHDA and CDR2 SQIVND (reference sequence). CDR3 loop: CASSIVGKEETQYF. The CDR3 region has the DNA TGTGCCAGTAGTATAGTAGGCAAAGAAGAGACCCAGTACTTC.

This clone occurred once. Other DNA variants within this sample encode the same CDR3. CDR3 DNA sequence: TGTGCCAGCAGTTTAGGGGGCTACAATGAGCAGTTCTTC. Protein: CASSLGGYNEQFF. The chain links TRBV27 to TRBJ2-1; D may correspond to TRBD1 or TRBD2 (5 bases each). The ends were cut back, 2 bases at V and 3 bases at J, with 5 bases in the middle. Germline V gene lookup returns CDR1 MNHEY and CDR2 SMNVEV (reference sequence). This CDR3 has 13 amino acids.

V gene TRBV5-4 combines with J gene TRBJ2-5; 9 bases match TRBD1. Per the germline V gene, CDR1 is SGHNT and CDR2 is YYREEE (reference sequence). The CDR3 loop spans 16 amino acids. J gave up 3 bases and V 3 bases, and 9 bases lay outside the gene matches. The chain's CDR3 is CASSSDRGGVEETQYF. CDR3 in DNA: TGTGCCAGCAGCTCGGACAGGGGCGGGGTAGAAGAGACCCAGTACTTC.

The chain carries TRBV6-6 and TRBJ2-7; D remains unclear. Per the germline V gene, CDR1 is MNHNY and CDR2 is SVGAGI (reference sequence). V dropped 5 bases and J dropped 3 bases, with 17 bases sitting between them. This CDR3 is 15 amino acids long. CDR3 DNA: TGTGCCAGCAGTACCCCAAGTGAGTGGAGCTACGAGCAGTACTTC. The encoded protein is CASSTPSEWSYEQYF.

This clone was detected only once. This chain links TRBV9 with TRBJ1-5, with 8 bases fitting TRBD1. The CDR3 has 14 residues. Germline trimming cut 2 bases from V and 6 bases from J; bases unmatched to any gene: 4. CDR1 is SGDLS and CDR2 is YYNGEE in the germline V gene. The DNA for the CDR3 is TGTGCCAGCAGCGTGACAGGGGCCAGTCAGCCCCAGCATTTT. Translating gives CASSVTGASQPQHF.

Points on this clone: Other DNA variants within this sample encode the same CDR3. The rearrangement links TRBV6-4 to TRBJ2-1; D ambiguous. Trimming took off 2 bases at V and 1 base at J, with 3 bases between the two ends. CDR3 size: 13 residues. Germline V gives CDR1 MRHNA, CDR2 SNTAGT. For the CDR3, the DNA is TGTGCCAGCAGTGACAGTTCCTACAATGAGCAGTTCTTC. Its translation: CASSDSSYNEQFF.

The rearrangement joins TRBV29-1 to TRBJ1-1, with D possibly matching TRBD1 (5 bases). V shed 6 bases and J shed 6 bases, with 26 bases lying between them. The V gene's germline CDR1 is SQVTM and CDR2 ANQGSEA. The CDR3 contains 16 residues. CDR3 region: CSVLEPTGVAMAEAFF. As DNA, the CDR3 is TGCAGCGTCTTAGAGCCGACGGGGGTGGCTATGGCTGAAGCTTTCTTT.

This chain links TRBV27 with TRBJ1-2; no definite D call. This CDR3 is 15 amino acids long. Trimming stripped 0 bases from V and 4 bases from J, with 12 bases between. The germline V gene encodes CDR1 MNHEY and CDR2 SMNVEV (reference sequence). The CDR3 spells CASSLSMETLYGYTF. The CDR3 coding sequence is TGTGCCAGCAGTTTATCGATGGAGACACTCTATGGCTACACCTTC.

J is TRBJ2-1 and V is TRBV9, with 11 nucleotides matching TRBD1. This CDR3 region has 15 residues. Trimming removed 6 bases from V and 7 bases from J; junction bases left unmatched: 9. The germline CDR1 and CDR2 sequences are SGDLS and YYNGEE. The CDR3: CASTHDGTGGNEQFF. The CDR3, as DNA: TGTGCCAGCACCCACGACGGGACAGGGGGAAATGAGCAGTTCTTC.

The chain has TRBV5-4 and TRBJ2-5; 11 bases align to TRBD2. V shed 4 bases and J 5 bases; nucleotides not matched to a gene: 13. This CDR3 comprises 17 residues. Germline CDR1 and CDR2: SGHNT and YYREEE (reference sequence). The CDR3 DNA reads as TGTGCCAGCAGCGACAACCCCGGGACTAGCGGCCTCGAGACCCAGTACTTC. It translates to CASSDNPGTSGLETQYF.

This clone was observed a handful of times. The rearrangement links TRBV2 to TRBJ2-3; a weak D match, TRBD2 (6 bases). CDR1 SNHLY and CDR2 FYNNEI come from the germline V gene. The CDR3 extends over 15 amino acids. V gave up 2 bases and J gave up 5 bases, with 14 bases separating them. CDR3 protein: CASSEWEAGGDTQYF. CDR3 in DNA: TGTGCCAGCAGTGAATGGGAGGCCGGTGGAGATACGCAGTATTTT. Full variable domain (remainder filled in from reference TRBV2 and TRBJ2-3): EPEVTQTPSHQVTQMGQEVILRCVPISNHLYFYWYRQILGQKVEFLVSFYNNEISEKSEIFDDQFSVERPDGSNFTLKIRSTKLEDSAMYFCASSEWEAGGDTQYFGPGTRLTVL.

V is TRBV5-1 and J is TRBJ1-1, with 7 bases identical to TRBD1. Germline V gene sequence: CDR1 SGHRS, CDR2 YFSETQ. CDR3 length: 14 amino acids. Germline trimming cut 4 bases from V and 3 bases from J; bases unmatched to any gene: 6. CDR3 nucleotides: TGCGCCAGCAGCCCGGACAGGCTGGACACTGAAGCTTTCTTT. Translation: CASSPDRLDTEAFF. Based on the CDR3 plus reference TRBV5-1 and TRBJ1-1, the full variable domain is KAGVTQTPRYLIKTRGQQVTLSCSPISGHRSVSWYQQTPGQGLQFLFEYFSETQRNKGNFPGRFSGRQFSNSRSEMNVSTLELGDSALYLCASSPDRLDTEAFFGQGTRLTVV.

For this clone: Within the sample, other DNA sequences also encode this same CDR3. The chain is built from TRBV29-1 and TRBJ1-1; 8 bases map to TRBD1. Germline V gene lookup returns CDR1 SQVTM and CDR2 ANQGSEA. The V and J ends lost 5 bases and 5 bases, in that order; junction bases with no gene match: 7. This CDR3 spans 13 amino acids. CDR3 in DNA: TGCAGCGTTTGTACAGGGGGAGTTACTGAAGCTTTCTTT. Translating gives CSVCTGGVTEAFF.

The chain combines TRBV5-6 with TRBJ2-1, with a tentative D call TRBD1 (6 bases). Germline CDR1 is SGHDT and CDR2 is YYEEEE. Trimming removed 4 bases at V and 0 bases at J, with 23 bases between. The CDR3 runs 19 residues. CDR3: CASSPRQGKAPSSYNEQFF. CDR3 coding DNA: TGTGCCAGCAGCCCGAGGCAGGGGAAGGCCCCAAGCTCCTACAATGAGCAGTTCTTC.

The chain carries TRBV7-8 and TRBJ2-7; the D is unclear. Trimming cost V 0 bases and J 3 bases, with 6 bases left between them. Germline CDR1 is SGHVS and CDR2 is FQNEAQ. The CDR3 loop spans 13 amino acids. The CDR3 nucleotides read TGTGCCAGCAGCTTAGCTCAAGACTACGAGCAGTACTTC. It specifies CASSLAQDYEQYF.

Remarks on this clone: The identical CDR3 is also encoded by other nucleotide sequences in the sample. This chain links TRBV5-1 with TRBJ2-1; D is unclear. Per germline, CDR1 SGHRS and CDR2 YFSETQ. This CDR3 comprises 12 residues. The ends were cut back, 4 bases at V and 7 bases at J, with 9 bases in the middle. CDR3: CASSLTVNEQFF. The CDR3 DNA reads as TGCGCCAGCAGCCTAACCGTAAATGAGCAGTTCTTC.

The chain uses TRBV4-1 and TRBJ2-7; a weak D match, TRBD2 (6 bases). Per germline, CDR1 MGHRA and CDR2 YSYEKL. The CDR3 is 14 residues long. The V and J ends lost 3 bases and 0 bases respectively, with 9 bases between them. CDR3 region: CASSHGTGSYEQYF. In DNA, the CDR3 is TGCGCCAGCAGCCACGGGACTGGCTCCTACGAGCAGTACTTC.

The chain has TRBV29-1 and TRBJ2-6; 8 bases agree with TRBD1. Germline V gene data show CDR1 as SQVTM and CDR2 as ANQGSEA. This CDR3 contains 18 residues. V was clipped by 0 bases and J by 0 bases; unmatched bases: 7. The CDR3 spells CSVEDSRTGTSGANVLTF. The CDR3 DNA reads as TGCAGCGTTGAAGACTCTAGGACAGGGACCTCTGGGGCCAACGTCCTGACTTTC. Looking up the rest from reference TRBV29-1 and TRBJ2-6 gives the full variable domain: SAVISQKPSRDICQRGTSLTIQCQVDSQVTMMFWYRQQPGQSLTLIATANQGSEATYESGFVIDKFPISRPNLTFSTLTVSNMSPEDSSIYLCSVEDSRTGTSGANVLTFGAGSRLTVL.

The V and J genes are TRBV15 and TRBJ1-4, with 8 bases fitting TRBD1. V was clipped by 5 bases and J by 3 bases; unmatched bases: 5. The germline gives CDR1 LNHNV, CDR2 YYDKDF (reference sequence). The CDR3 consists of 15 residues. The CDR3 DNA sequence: TGTGCCACCAGCGGGGAGGGACAGGCTAATGAAAAACTGTTTTTT. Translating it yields CATSGEGQANEKLFF.

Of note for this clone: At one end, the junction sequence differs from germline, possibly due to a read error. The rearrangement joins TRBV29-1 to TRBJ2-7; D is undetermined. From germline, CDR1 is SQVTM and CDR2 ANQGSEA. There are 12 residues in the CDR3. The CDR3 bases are TGCAGCGTTGAAGAGGGCGGCTACGAGCGGTACTTC. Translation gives CSVEEGGYERYF.